Only a few counts were recorded for the clone carrying this TCR beta chain. Its antigen is undetermined. The source of the sample is a study of T cell repertoires in cytomegalovirus infection. Across the whole study: CMV epitopes used comprised recently identified HLA-C-restricted ones and well-studied HLA-B-restricted ones.

A single record per CDR3 protein comes from TCRdb applying MiXCR to the reads. The sample contains hundreds of thousands of distinct CDR3 sequences, roughly 30% of which appear only once. CDR1 MNHGY and CDR2 SAAAGT come from the germline V gene. With V trimmed by 0 bases and J by 2 bases, 7 bases remained unmatched. This CDR3 region has 17 residues. The clonotype comes from a human donor in good health (CMV status not recorded). Some clones in this sample may be carry-over from other donors' samples. This sequence joins TRBV6-8 and TRBJ2-3; 8 bases agree with TRBD2. The material sequenced was cultured CD8+ T cells from PBMCs, taken from culture after CMV antigen stimulation. CDR3 DNA: TGTGCCAGCAGTTACTCGGAAGCGGGGGCCCACACAGATACGCAGTATTTT. This sequence encodes CASSYSEAGAHTDTQYF.